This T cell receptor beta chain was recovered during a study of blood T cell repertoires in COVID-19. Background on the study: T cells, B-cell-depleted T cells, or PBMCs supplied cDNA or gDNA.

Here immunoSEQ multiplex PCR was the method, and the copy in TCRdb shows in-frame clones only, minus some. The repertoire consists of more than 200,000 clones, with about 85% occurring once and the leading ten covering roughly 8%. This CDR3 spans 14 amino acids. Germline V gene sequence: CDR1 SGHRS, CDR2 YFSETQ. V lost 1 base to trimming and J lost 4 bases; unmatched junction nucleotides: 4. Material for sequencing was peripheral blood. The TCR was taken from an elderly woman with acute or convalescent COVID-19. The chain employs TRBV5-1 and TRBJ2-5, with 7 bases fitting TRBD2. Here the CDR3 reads CASSLIAGVETQYF. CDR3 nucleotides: TGCGCCAGCAGCTTGATCGCGGGGGTAGAGACCCAGTACTTC.